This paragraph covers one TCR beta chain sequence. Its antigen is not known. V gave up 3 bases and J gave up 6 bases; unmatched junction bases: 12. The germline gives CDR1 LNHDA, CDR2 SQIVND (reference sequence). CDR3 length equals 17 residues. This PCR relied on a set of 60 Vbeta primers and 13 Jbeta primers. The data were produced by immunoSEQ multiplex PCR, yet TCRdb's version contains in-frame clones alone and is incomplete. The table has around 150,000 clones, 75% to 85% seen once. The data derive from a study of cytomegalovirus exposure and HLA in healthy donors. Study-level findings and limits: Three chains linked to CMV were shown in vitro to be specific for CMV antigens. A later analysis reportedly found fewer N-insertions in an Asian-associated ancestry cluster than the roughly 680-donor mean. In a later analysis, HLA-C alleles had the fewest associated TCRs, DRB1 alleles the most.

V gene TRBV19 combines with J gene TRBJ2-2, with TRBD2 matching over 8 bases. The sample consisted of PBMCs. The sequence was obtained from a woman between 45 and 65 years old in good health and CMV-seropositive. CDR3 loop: CASSMVGVAAGAGELFF. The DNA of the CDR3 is TGTGCCAGTAGTATGGTGGGAGTGGCAGCGGGGGCCGGGGAGCTGTTTTTT.